This TCR beta chain emerged from a study of brain T cells in children with intractable seizures. Overall study results and limits: Pre-surgery blood may have been undersampled, hiding some clones.

As to this clone: What it binds is unknown.

As to time point: blood from clinic visit 5 months post-surgery; TSC patient then seizure free. Only cases whose brain tissue showed the highest T cell transcript signatures were sequenced. Patients received at least one anti-epileptic drug before surgery. The data were produced by immunoSEQ multiplex PCR, yet TCRdb's version contains in-frame clones alone and is incomplete. Here the sample spans a few hundred thousand clones, over 90% being singletons. Germline CDR1 SGHTS, CDR2 YDEGEE. Trimming cost V 4 bases and J 2 bases, with 13 bases left between them. The CDR3 length is 14 residues. The sample in question was peripheral blood, obtained more than 4 months after surgery. The sequence came from a boy less than two years old with tuberous sclerosis and intractable seizures. V gene TRBV5-8 combines with J gene TRBJ2-7, with D possibly TRBD2 on 5 matching bases. The CDR3 reads CASSPRAAAYEQYF. CDR3 DNA sequence: TGTGCCAGCAGCCCGCGGGCAGCAGCCTACGAGCAGTACTTC.